This T cell receptor beta chain was sequenced during a study of blood T cell repertoires in COVID-19. Across the whole study: Donors in the United States, Italy and Spain gave samples during acute or convalescent COVID-19. PBMCs, B-cell-depleted T cells, or T cells were the source of the cDNA or gDNA that made up the material.

Some clones are missing from TCRdb's copy, which holds only in-frame ones; the method was immunoSEQ multiplex PCR. Altogether roughly 100,000 clones are present, around 80% being singletons, with the ten largest covering roughly 15%. Germline V gives CDR1 LNHDA, CDR2 SQIVND (reference sequence). This CDR3 contains 19 residues. V gave up 3 bases and J gave up 3 bases, with 24 bases separating them. This clonotype was sampled from a woman of 80 years or more with active or convalescent COVID-19. V is TRBV19 and J is TRBJ1-3, with unresolved D. Sequencing input: peripheral blood. This CDR3 reads CASSIFWNAAAPFGNTIYF. The CDR3 DNA reads TGTGCCAGTAGTATCTTTTGGAACGCCGCGGCTCCATTTGGAAACACCATATATTTT.